Following are 29 T cell receptor beta chains from one sample sequenced in a study of identical twins. MiXCR was run by TCRdb on the 5' RACE reads, yielding one entry per CDR3 protein. The sample yields a few hundred thousand distinct CDR3 sequences, about 8% seen once. These data also featured in a second study, about yellow fever vaccine responses in identical twins.

The sequenced material came from CD8+ T cells sorted from blood. Receptors originate from a woman younger than 35 in good health.

The genes are TRBV6-5 and TRBJ2-5, with TRBD2 identical over 7 bases. The CDR3 has 15 residues. Losses at the gene ends were 3 bases for V and 1 base for J; bases not matched to a gene: 5. The germline CDR1 and CDR2 sequences are MNHEY and SVGAGI. As DNA, the CDR3 is TGTGCCAGCAGTTATAGGCGGGAGCCCCAAGAGACCCAGTACTTC. This gives the protein CASSYRREPQETQYF.

The V gene is TRBV15, the J gene TRBJ2-3; 14 positions match TRBD2. Per germline, CDR1 LNHNV and CDR2 YYDKDF (reference sequence). V lost 9 bases and J lost 6; bases outside the gene matches: 8. The CDR3 spans 15 residues. As DNA, the CDR3 is TGTGCCACTTCCCTGACTAGCGGGGGGGTGGATACGCAGTATTTT. Its protein is CATSLTSGGVDTQYF.

This clonotype was seen repeatedly, ten times or more. The chain recombines TRBV12-3 or TRBV12-4 with TRBJ1-2; 10 nucleotides match TRBD1. V dropped 5 bases and J dropped 4; count of bases not matched to a gene: 4. This CDR3 contains 14 residues. The CDR3 reads CASSGDRGGYGYTF. The CDR3 bases are TGTGCCAGCAGTGGGGACAGGGGTGGCTATGGCTACACCTTC.

This clonotype was detected only a few times. The genes are TRBV14 and TRBJ2-2; maybe TRBD2 (6 bases). The CDR3 covers 17 residues. Trimming removed 3 bases at V and 5 bases at J, with 19 bases between. Germline V gene data show CDR1 as SGHDN and CDR2 as FVKESK. As DNA, the CDR3 is TGTGCCAGCAGCCAGGAACTGGGGAGGAGCGCTACCGGGGAGCTGTTTTTT. It translates to CASSQELGRSATGELFF. Filled out from reference TRBV14 and TRBJ2-2, the complete variable domain reads EAGVTQFPSHSVIEKGQTVTLRCDPISGHDNLYWYRRVMGKEIKFLLHFVKESKQDESGMPNNRFLAERTGGTYSTLKVQPAELEDSGVYFCASSQELGRSATGELFFGEGSRLTVL.

The chain has TRBV28 and TRBJ1-1; TRBD1 agrees at 12 bases. J was trimmed by 2 bases and V by 8 bases; bases with no gene match: 3. This CDR3 has 14 residues. Looked up from germline, CDR1 is MDHEN and CDR2 is SYDVKM. CDR3 in amino acids: CASGTGGFNTEAFF. The CDR3 DNA sequence: TGTGCCAGCGGGACAGGGGGCTTTAACACTGAAGCTTTCTTT. The whole variable domain, filled in from reference TRBV28 and TRBJ1-1, reads DVKVTQSSRYLVKRTGEKVFLECVQDMDHENMFWYRQDPGLGLRLIYFSYDVKMKEKGDIPEGYSVSREKKERFSLILESASTNQTSMYLCASGTGGFNTEAFFGQGTRLTVV.

This clonotype was seen only a few times. The chain couples TRBV2 to TRBJ2-2; D is possibly TRBD1 or TRBD2 (6 bases each). Trimming removed 5 bases from V and 5 bases from J, with 21 bases in between. The germline gives CDR1 SNHLY, CDR2 FYNNEI. The CDR3 sequence is 17 residues long. The CDR3 is CASSPTPGGRGTGELFF. The DNA of the CDR3 is TGTGCCAGCAGTCCCACTCCCGGGGGCCGAGGGACCGGGGAGCTGTTTTTT.

This clonotype came up many times. The V gene is TRBV9, the J gene TRBJ2-2, with D possibly matching TRBD2 (5 bases). V lost 3 bases and J 4 bases, leaving 13 bases between the germline ends. The length of the CDR3 is 15 residues. The V gene's germline CDR1 is SGDLS and CDR2 YYNGEE. The CDR3 nucleotides are TGTGCCAGCAGCGGGGCAGGAGGAGGCACCGGGGAGCTGTTTTTT. It yields the protein CASSGAGGGTGELFF.

This clonotype was seen at least ten times. V usage is TRBV4-3 and J usage is TRBJ2-1; 13 bases line up with TRBD2. CDR1 LGHNA and CDR2 YSLEER come from the germline V gene. The CDR3 consists of 17 residues. With V trimmed by 4 bases and J by 5 bases, 8 bases remained unmatched. The CDR3 here is CASSPSLGTSGNNEQFF. CDR3 DNA sequence: TGCGCCAGCAGCCCGAGTCTCGGGACTAGCGGGAACAATGAGCAGTTCTTC.

In its sample, this clonotype was seen a few times. This chain links TRBV12-3 or TRBV12-4 with TRBJ2-2, with D perhaps matching TRBD1 or TRBD2 (5 bases each). The CDR3 runs to 13 residues. The germline V and J ends were trimmed by 3 bases and 5 bases, with 7 bases remaining between them. CDR3 coding DNA: TGTGCCAGCAGTTTCGGGGCAACCGGGGAGCTGTTTTTT. Translation: CASSFGATGELFF.

This clonotype was found a few times. This chain links TRBV29-1 with TRBJ2-7; 7 bases agree with TRBD1. V lost 6 bases and J lost 2; bases outside the gene matches: 7. The germline V gene encodes CDR1 SQVTM and CDR2 ANQGSEA. The CDR3 has 13 amino acids. CDR3 region: CSVIRDSTYEQYF. The CDR3 coding sequence is TGCAGCGTGATAAGGGACAGTACCTACGAGCAGTACTTC.

This chain uses TRBV6-2 or TRBV6-3 with TRBJ2-5; TRBD1 might be the D (6 bases). Germline V gene lookup returns CDR1 MNHEY and CDR2 SVGEGT. With 2 bases removed from V and 0 bases from J, the gap between germline ends came to 10 bases. The CDR3 runs to 15 residues. The CDR3 coding sequence is TGTGCCAGCAGTTACAAGACAGGTTACCAAGAGACCCAGTACTTC. It specifies CASSYKTGYQETQYF.

The V call is TRBV27, the J call TRBJ1-2; a weak D match, TRBD1 (5 bases). The germline V and J ends were trimmed by 3 bases and 4 bases, with 12 bases remaining between them. CDR1 MNHEY and CDR2 SMNVEV come from the germline V gene (reference sequence). There are 14 residues in the CDR3. The CDR3 loop is CASSFGGGGYGYTF. Here the CDR3 DNA reads TGTGCCAGCAGTTTTGGGGGGGGAGGCTATGGCTACACCTTC.

The chain links TRBV27 to TRBJ2-1; 13 nucleotides line up with TRBD2. The CDR3 loop spans 13 amino acids. Losses at the gene ends were 6 bases for V and 10 bases for J; bases not matched to a gene: 3. The germline gives CDR1 MNHEY, CDR2 SMNVEV (reference sequence). The CDR3 nucleotides are TGTGCCAGCAGCGGGACTAGCGGGGTAGAGCAGTTCTTC. Its translation is CASSGTSGVEQFF.

This clonotype was counted a few times. This chain uses TRBV7-9 with TRBJ1-1; D is uncertain. This CDR3 spans 14 amino acids. The germline V and J ends were trimmed by 2 bases and 0 bases, with 7 bases remaining between them. Germline values: CDR1 SEHNR, CDR2 FQNEAQ (reference sequence). This CDR3 is CASSLRVMNTEAFF. The DNA of the CDR3 is TGTGCCAGCAGCTTACGGGTCATGAACACTGAAGCTTTCTTT.

This clonotype was seen many times. V is TRBV5-6 and J is TRBJ2-1, with D possibly matching TRBD2 (6 bases). Germline V CDR1 and CDR2: SGHDT, YYEEEE. V shed 4 bases and J shed 7 bases, with 24 bases lying between them. The CDR3 runs to 17 residues. CDR3 loop: CASSPGEAGRSLNEQFF. In DNA, the CDR3 is TGTGCCAGCAGCCCGGGAGAGGCAGGGCGGAGTTTAAATGAGCAGTTCTTC.

Here the CDR3 reads CASSQTSGTDTQYF. CDR3 DNA: TGTGCCAGCTCCCAGACTAGCGGCACAGATACGCAGTATTTT. V gene TRBV25-1 combines with J gene TRBJ2-3, with TRBD2 matching 8 bases. CDR1 is MGHDK, CDR2 SYGVNS, per germline. This CDR3 contains 14 residues. Trimming cost V 8 bases and J 1 base; bases outside gene matches: 5.

V gene TRBV20-1 combines with J gene TRBJ2-7; 8 bases fit TRBD1. This CDR3 has 10 residues. Trimming cost V 6 bases and J 12 bases; bases outside gene matches: 7. Germline V CDR1 and CDR2: DFQATT, SNEGSKA (reference sequence). The CDR3 nucleotides read TGCAGTGCGACGGACAGGGTTCTGTACGTC. As protein: CSATDRVLYV.

The chain recombines TRBV27 with TRBJ1-5; no definite D call. The ends were cut back, 1 base at V and 2 bases at J, with 18 bases in the middle. The CDR3 is made up of 18 amino acids. The germline gives CDR1 MNHEY, CDR2 SMNVEV (reference sequence). CDR3 loop: CASSLFPPASSGNQPQHF. The CDR3 DNA reads TGTGCCAGCAGTTTATTTCCCCCAGCCTCGTCGGGCAATCAGCCCCAGCATTTT.

This clonotype has more than one count but fewer than ten. The V call is TRBV6-1, the J call TRBJ2-2; D gene ambiguous. The CDR3 contains 14 residues. Germline CDR1 is MNHNS and CDR2 is SASEGT. V lost 6 bases to trimming and J lost 7 bases, with 15 bases between them. The CDR3 coding sequence is TGTGCCAGCAGACATCCGAGGTGGGGCGGGGAGCTGTTTTTT. Protein sequence: CASRHPRWGGELFF.

A few counts support this clonotype. The CDR3 region is CASSSRDRGAGGELFF. Here the CDR3 DNA reads TGTGCCAGCAGCAGCCGGGACAGGGGGGCGGGCGGGGAGCTGTTTTTT. This chain links TRBV7-2 with TRBJ2-2; 11 positions agree with TRBD1. This CDR3 region has 16 residues. The J segment lost 7 bases and the V segment lost 5 bases, leaving 9 bases of the junction unmatched. Looked up from germline, CDR1 is SGHTA and CDR2 is FQGNSA. Based on the CDR3 plus reference TRBV7-2 and TRBJ2-2, the full variable domain is GAGVSQSPSNKVTEKGKDVELRCDPISGHTALYWYRQSLGQGLEFLIYFQGNSAPDKSGLPSDRFSAERTGGSVSTLTIQRTQQEDSAVYLCASSSRDRGAGGELFFGEGSRLTVL.

This clonotype was found a few times. The chain recombines TRBV29-1 with TRBJ2-1, with 11 nucleotides matching TRBD2. The CDR3 loop spans 15 amino acids. Trimming took 4 bases from V and 2 from J; bases not matched to a gene: 4. Germline V CDR1 and CDR2: SQVTM, ANQGSEA. The CDR3 protein is CSVALAGGPYNEQFF. In nucleotides, the CDR3 is TGCAGCGTTGCCTTAGCGGGAGGGCCCTACAATGAGCAGTTCTTC.

The chain combines TRBV20-1 with TRBJ2-2; a possible D gene is TRBD2 (5 bases). The CDR3 totals 15 residues. Deletions cut 0 bases from V and 7 bases from J, with 15 bases between. CDR1 is DFQATT and CDR2 is SNEGSKA in the germline V gene (reference sequence). CDR3 bases: TGCAGTGCTAGAGATCTGAGGGCGCATGGCGGGGAGCTGTTTTTT. Protein sequence: CSARDLRAHGGELFF.

This clonotype was found a few times. This chain links TRBV5-5 with TRBJ2-7, with 11 bases matching TRBD1. Trimming cost V 5 bases and J 5 bases; bases outside gene matches: 12. Per the germline V gene, CDR1 is SGHKS and CDR2 is YYEKEE (reference sequence). The CDR3 has 16 amino acids. The CDR3 loop is CASSHLTGTGGDEQYF. The CDR3 DNA is TGTGCCAGCAGTCACCTAACCGGGACAGGGGGAGACGAGCAGTACTTC.

This clonotype was recorded many times. The rearrangement links TRBV4-1 to TRBJ2-6, with 7 bases aligning to TRBD1. Germline V gene data show CDR1 as MGHRA and CDR2 as YSYEKL. This CDR3 is built from 16 residues. With 3 bases clipped from V and 4 bases from J, the junction kept 6 bases outside the gene matches. The CDR3 DNA reads as TGCGCCAGCAGCCAGTCCACAGGGGAAGGGGCCAACGTCCTGACTTTC. It translates to CASSQSTGEGANVLTF.

This chain connects TRBV6-2 or TRBV6-3 to TRBJ2-2; 8 bases line up with TRBD2. With V trimmed by 4 bases and J by 2 bases, 9 bases remained unmatched. The CDR3 runs to 17 residues. Germline V gives CDR1 MNHEY, CDR2 SVGEGT. CDR3 DNA: TGTGCCAGCAGTTGGGGACCGGGACTAGATAACACCGGGGAGCTGTTTTTT. Translating gives CASSWGPGLDNTGELFF.

The chain is built from TRBV27 and TRBJ2-1, with 12 bases lining up with TRBD1. This CDR3 contains 15 residues. Germline V CDR1 and CDR2: MNHEY, SMNVEV (reference sequence). Unmatched junction bases numbered 6, after V lost 5 bases and J lost 7 bases. Written as DNA, the CDR3 is TGTGCCAGCAGTGCCCGGGACAGGGGGCTGAATGAGCAGTTCTTC. This codes for CASSARDRGLNEQFF.

This clonotype was seen at least ten times. V and J are TRBV4-1 and TRBJ2-1, with D perhaps TRBD2 (6 bases). Looked up from germline, CDR1 is MGHRA and CDR2 is YSYEKL. V dropped 0 bases and J dropped 4 bases, with 13 bases sitting between them. The CDR3 loop spans 16 amino acids. CDR3: CASSQDPMGGYNEQFF. For the CDR3, the DNA is TGCGCCAGCAGCCAAGATCCGATGGGGGGATACAATGAGCAGTTCTTC.

This clonotype occurred many times. The chain employs TRBV29-1 and TRBJ2-3, with 9 bases aligning to TRBD2. From germline, CDR1 is SQVTM and CDR2 ANQGSEA. The trim removed 7 bases at V and 6 bases at J, leaving 8 bases unmatched. CDR3 length equals 13 residues. The CDR3 loop is CSERQGTSDTQYF. The CDR3 DNA sequence: TGCAGCGAGCGACAAGGGACTAGCGATACGCAGTATTTT.

This clonotype was counted many times. The chain combines TRBV5-1 with TRBJ2-3; D remains ambiguous. The V end was cut by 6 bases, the J end by 0 bases, with 8 bases between. The CDR3 is 13 residues long. Germline V gives CDR1 SGHRS, CDR2 YFSETQ. The CDR3 DNA follows: TGCGCCAGCACAGCTACTAGCACAGATACGCAGTATTTT. This codes for CASTATSTDTQYF.